The 18 T cell receptor beta chains given below trace back to one sample, sequenced in a study of glioma-infiltrating T cells (dated by TCRdb to 2015 to 2016). Sequencing used an Illumina MiSeq. The iRepertoire nested amplicon-rescue multiplex PCR (arm-PCR) platform was used to amplify TCR alpha and beta CDR3 regions from RNA. TCRdb passed the public sequencing reads through fastp at Q25 and MiXCR, retaining productive beta sequences. Rows with one shared CDR3 protein collapse into an entry with the most common genes and DNA. The sample profile shows 90,000 to 110,000 distinct CDR3 sequences; 25% of them were found once. Just under 35% of the sample is held by the ten biggest clonotypes. The sequenced sample consisted of glioma tissue, nonneoplastic brain tissue, or PBMCs (not recorded which). These receptor sequences come from a human donor with low-grade glioma or glioblastoma, undergoing nonglioma brain surgery, or in good health (not recorded which).

This clonotype was counted many times. This chain uses TRBV18 with TRBJ1-2; D gene uncertain. Trimming removed 3 bases at V and 6 bases at J, with 11 bases between. Germline values: CDR1 KGHSH, CDR2 LQKENI. This CDR3 region has 13 residues. The CDR3 nucleotides read TGTGCCAGCTCACCCCTATCGGCGGATGGCTACACCTTC. It yields the protein CASSPLSADGYTF.

This clonotype was picked up many times. This chain uses TRBV6-1 with TRBJ2-1; a possible D gene is TRBD1 (6 bases). The germline V and J ends were trimmed by 10 bases and 4 bases, with 14 bases remaining between them. The CDR3 loop spans 13 amino acids. Germline V gives CDR1 MNHNS, CDR2 SASEGT. DNA for the CDR3: TGTGCCACCCGTCGGGACACGTACAATGAGCAGTTCTTC. Translating it yields CATRRDTYNEQFF.

J is TRBJ1-4 and V is TRBV29-1; D remains ambiguous. CDR1 is SQVTM, CDR2 ANQGSEA, per germline. V lost 1 base and J lost 8, with 11 bases in between. The CDR3 sequence is 13 residues long. The CDR3 loop reads CSVEGANTEKLFF. The CDR3, as DNA: TGCAGCGTTGAAGGGGCGAATACGGAAAAACTGTTTTTT.

There are many counts of this clonotype. The CDR3 loop is CATSDSGSSYEQYF. The CDR3 coding sequence is TGTGCCACCAGTGACTCCGGGAGCTCCTACGAGCAGTACTTC. The chain links TRBV24-1 to TRBJ2-7, with D maybe TRBD2 (6 bases). The CDR3 is made up of 14 amino acids. Germline assignment: CDR1 KGHDR and CDR2 SFDVKD. The ends were cut back, 4 bases at V and 0 bases at J, with 9 bases in the middle.

The chain links TRBV28 to TRBJ1-5; D unclear. Per germline, CDR1 MDHEN and CDR2 SYDVKM. The length of the CDR3 is 12 residues. This chain's CDR3 is CDRRTPNQPQHF. The DNA of the CDR3 is TGTGACAGACGGACCCCCAATCAGCCCCAGCATTTT.

The sample holds a few counts of this clonotype. A much larger clone is a single base away; this may be a read error. This rearrangement joins TRBV3-1 to TRBJ2-5, with 8 bases that match TRBD2. The germline gives CDR1 LGHDT, CDR2 YNNKEL (reference sequence). The CDR3 sequence is 13 residues long. The CDR3 sequence is CAGSRSGEETQYF. The CDR3 bases are TGTGCCGGCAGCCGTAGCGGGGAAGAGACCCAGTACTTC.

As to this clonotype: The junction and the germline gene differ at one end; a read error may be behind it. The V call is TRBV5-1, the J call TRBJ2-7; 12 nucleotides agree with TRBD2. This CDR3 has 15 residues. Germline-derived CDR1 and CDR2 are SGHRS and YFSETQ. The DNA for the CDR3 is TGCGTCAGCAGCTCTAGCGGGAGGGGCTCCTACGAGCAGTACTTC. Its translation is CVSSSSGRGSYEQYF.

V usage is TRBV5-1 and J usage is TRBJ2-6; D call uncertain. The V gene lost 1 base and the J gene lost 11 bases, with 13 bases spanning the gap. CDR1 SGHRS and CDR2 YFSETQ come from the germline V gene. The CDR3 contains 14 residues. The CDR3 DNA is TGCGCCAGCAGCTTGCCGGCCACTCTCGACGTCCTGACTTTC. Residues: CASSLPATLDVLTF.

This clonotype was detected many times. CDR3 in DNA: TGTGCCAGCAGCTCCCAAGGGACGGTGATGGCTGAAGCTTTCTTT. Translated, it gives CASSSQGTVMAEAFF. The chain joins TRBV7-9 to TRBJ1-1, with a weak D call TRBD1 (5 bases). The V gene's germline CDR1 is SEHNR and CDR2 FQNEAQ (reference sequence). Deletions cut 4 bases from V and 6 bases from J, with 18 bases between. There are 15 residues in the CDR3.

This clonotype was observed many times. The chain recombines TRBV4-3 with TRBJ1-1; TRBD1 matches 9 bases. V shed 2 bases, J shed 4 bases, and the junction held 8 bases outside the gene matches. Germline-derived CDR1 and CDR2 are LGHNA and YSLEER. The CDR3 spans 16 residues. The CDR3 region has the DNA TGCGCCAGCAGCCAATGGGGACAGGGCGCTTTCACTGAAGCTTTCTTT. Its protein is CASSQWGQGAFTEAFF.

The chain carries TRBV29-1 and TRBJ1-2; D perhaps matches TRBD1 (5 bases). The germline CDR1 and CDR2 sequences are SQVTM and ANQGSEA. Trimming stripped 6 bases from V and 8 bases from J, with 13 bases between. This CDR3 is built from 11 residues. This CDR3 is CSVERTRGYTF. DNA of the CDR3: TGCAGCGTGGAGAGGACAAGGGGCTACACCTTC.

This clonotype was recorded at least ten times. The chain has TRBV15 and TRBJ2-4; tentatively, D is TRBD1 or TRBD2 (5 bases each). This CDR3 has 14 residues. The V end lost 0 bases, the J end lost 11 bases, and 14 bases lay between the germline ends. Germline assignment: CDR1 LNHNV and CDR2 YYDKDF (reference sequence). CDR3 coding DNA: TGTGCCACCAGCAGAGACCCAGGGACGGAGGTTCAGTACTTC. It yields the protein CATSRDPGTEVQYF.

This clonotype has a count of ten or more. The rearrangement links TRBV10-1 to TRBJ2-1; D unresolved. V was cut by 2 bases and J by 5 bases, with 7 bases left in between. Germline V gene sequence: CDR1 WNHNN, CDR2 SYGVQD (reference sequence). CDR3 length equals 13 residues. CDR3 in amino acids: CASSEPPNNEQFF. Here the CDR3 DNA reads TGCGCCAGCAGTGAGCCTCCAAACAATGAGCAGTTCTTC.

In this sample, this clonotype turned up many times. V gene TRBV27 combines with J gene TRBJ2-7; D remains ambiguous. Trimming took off 0 bases at V and 0 bases at J, with 6 bases between the two ends. Germline loops: CDR1 MNHEY, CDR2 SMNVEV (reference sequence). The CDR3 contains 14 residues. The DNA for the CDR3 is TGTGCCAGCAGTTTATCGCACAACTCCTACGAGCAGTACTTC. Its protein product is CASSLSHNSYEQYF.

This clonotype was observed many times. The chain combines TRBV4-2 with TRBJ2-7; D might be TRBD1 (6 bases). Trimming removed 2 bases from V and 2 bases from J, with 19 bases in between. This CDR3 has 17 amino acids. Per germline, CDR1 LGHNA and CDR2 YNFKEQ. In DNA form, the CDR3 reads TGTGCCAGCAGCCAAATGACAGGACCAGGTAATCCCTACGAGCAGTACTTC. Its translation: CASSQMTGPGNPYEQYF.

Many counts were recorded for this clonotype. This chain uses TRBV29-1 with TRBJ2-2, with TRBD1 matching over 9 bases. The CDR3 sequence is 15 residues long. Germline V lookup: CDR1 SQVTM, CDR2 ANQGSEA. The junction had 5 bases not matched to a gene; V was cut back by 1 base and J by 5 bases. Here the CDR3 reads CSVEGQGTGTGELFF. The CDR3 DNA follows: TGCAGCGTTGAAGGGCAAGGGACAGGGACCGGGGAGCTGTTTTTT.

This clonotype was seen at least ten times. The chain is built from TRBV4-1 and TRBJ2-7; the D call may be TRBD1 or TRBD2 (5 bases each). Trimming removed 4 bases at V and 0 bases at J, with 19 bases between. Germline V gene lookup returns CDR1 MGHRA and CDR2 YSYEKL. The CDR3 runs 17 residues. In nucleotides, the CDR3 is TGCGCCAGCAGCCCCTACCGGGACCCCTGGATCTCCTACGAGCAGTACTTC. Residues: CASSPYRDPWISYEQYF.

This clonotype has only a few counts. The chain employs TRBV11-2 and TRBJ1-1, with 8 bases matching TRBD1. The trim removed 5 bases at V and 4 bases at J, leaving 6 bases unmatched. The CDR3 sequence is 14 residues long. Germline V gene sequence: CDR1 SGHAT, CDR2 FQNNGV. Here the CDR3 DNA reads TGTGCCAGCAGCGTGCGACAGGGGATCACTGAAGCTTTCTTT. It translates to CASSVRQGITEAFF.